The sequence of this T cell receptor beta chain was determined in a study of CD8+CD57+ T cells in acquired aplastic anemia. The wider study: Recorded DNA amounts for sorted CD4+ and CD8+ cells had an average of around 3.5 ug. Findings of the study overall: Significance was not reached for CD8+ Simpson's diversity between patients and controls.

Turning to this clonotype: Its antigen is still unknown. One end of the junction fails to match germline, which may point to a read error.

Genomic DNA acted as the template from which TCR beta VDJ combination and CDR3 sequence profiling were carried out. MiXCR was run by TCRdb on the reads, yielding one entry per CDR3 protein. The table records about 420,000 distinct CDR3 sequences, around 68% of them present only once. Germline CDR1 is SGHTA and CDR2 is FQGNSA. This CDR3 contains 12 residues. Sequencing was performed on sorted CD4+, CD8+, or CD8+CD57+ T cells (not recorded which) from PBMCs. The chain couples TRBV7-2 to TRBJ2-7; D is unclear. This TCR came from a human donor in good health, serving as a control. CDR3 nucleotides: TGTGCCAGCAGCTTTACCAGCACCCAGCCGCACTTC. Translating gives CASSFTSTQPHF. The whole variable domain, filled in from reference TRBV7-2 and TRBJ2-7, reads GAGVSQSPSNKVTEKGKDVELRCDPISGHTALYWYRQSLGQGLEFLIYFQGNSAPDKSGLPSDRFSAERTGGSVSTLTIQRTQQEDSAVYLCASSFTSTQPHFGPGTRLTVT.